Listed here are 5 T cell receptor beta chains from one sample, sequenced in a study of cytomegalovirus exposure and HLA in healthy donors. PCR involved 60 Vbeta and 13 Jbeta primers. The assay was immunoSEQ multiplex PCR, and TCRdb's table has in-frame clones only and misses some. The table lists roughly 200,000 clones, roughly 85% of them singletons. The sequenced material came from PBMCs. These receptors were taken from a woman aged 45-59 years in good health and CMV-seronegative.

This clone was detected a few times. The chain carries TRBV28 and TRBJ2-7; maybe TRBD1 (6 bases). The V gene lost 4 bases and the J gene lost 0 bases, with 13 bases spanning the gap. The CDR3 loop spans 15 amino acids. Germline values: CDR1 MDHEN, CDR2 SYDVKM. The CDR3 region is CASSSHRVSSYEQYF. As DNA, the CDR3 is TGTGCCAGCAGTTCCCACAGGGTTAGCTCCTACGAGCAGTACTTC.

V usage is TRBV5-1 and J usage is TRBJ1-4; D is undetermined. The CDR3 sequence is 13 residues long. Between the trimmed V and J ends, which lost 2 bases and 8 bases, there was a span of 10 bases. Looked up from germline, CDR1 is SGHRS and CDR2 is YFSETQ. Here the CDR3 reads CASSFPGGEKLFF. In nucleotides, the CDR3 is TGCGCCAGCAGCTTCCCAGGAGGGGAAAAACTGTTTTTT. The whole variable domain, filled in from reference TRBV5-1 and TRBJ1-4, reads KAGVTQTPRYLIKTRGQQVTLSCSPISGHRSVSWYQQTPGQGLQFLFEYFSETQRNKGNFPGRFSGRQFSNSRSEMNVSTLELGDSALYLCASSFPGGEKLFFGSGTQLSVL.

This CDR3 reads CASSRDRGRQETQYF. CDR3 sequence (DNA): TGTGCCAGCAGTCGGGACAGGGGACGCCAAGAGACCCAGTACTTC. The rearrangement links TRBV2 to TRBJ2-5, with 10 bases aligning to TRBD1. The length of the CDR3 is 15 residues. Germline-derived CDR1 and CDR2 are SNHLY and FYNNEI. The V segment lost 5 bases and the J segment 1 base; nucleotides outside the gene matches: 4.

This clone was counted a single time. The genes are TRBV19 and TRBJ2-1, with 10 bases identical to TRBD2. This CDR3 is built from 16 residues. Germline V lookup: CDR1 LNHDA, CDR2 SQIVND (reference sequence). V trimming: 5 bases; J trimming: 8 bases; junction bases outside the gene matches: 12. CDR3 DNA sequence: TGTGCCAGTAGTCCCTGGTCTAGCGGGAGAGGGGATGAGCAGTTCTTC. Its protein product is CASSPWSSGRGDEQFF.

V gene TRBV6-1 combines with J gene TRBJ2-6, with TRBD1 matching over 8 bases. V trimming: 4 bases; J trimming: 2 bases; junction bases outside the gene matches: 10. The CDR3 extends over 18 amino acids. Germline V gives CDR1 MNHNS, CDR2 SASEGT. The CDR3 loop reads CASSGARAGGPGANVLTF. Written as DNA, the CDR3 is TGTGCCAGCAGTGGGGCCCGCGCAGGGGGCCCTGGGGCCAACGTCCTGACTTTC.